This entry describes one T cell receptor beta chain. What it binds is not known. Some clones are missing from TCRdb's copy, which holds only in-frame ones; the method was immunoSEQ multiplex PCR. The repertoire has 50,000 to 75,000 clones, roughly nine tenths of them found once; the top ten carry about 1.8%. The sample originates from a study of graft-versus-host responses after intestinal transplantation. Background on the study: Induction using anti-thymocyte globulin, followed by tacrolimus and steroids for about 3 years, was given to all recipients. Study findings and constraints: Levels of circulating GvH clones at their peak were associated with early post-transplant HvG declines.

Trimming pared 0 bases from V and 5 bases from J, leaving 19 bases between. Germline CDR1 reads MDHEN; CDR2 reads SYDVKM. The CDR3 runs 17 residues. The chain uses TRBV28 and TRBJ2-5, with D possibly TRBD2 on 6 matching bases. The origin of this receptor is a human donor who was the organ donor for an intestinal transplant. The sample was unstimulated CD8+ T cells sorted from spleen or lymph node cells, taken before transplant. CDR3 amino acids: CASSLWSLGGTGETQYF. The CDR3 DNA follows: TGTGCCAGCAGTTTATGGTCCTTGGGCGGGACGGGGGAGACCCAGTACTTC. The whole variable domain, remainder taken from reference TRBV28 and TRBJ2-5, is DVKVTQSSRYLVKRTGEKVFLECVQDMDHENMFWYRQDPGLGLRLIYFSYDVKMKEKGDIPEGYSVSREKKERFSLILESASTNQTSMYLCASSLWSLGGTGETQYFGPGTRLLVL.